This TCR beta chain was sequenced during a study of T-cell reconstitution after alpha-beta-depleted transplantation in children. Germline V gene data show CDR1 as SNHLY and CDR2 as FYNNEI. V dropped 8 bases and J dropped 7; count of bases not matched to a gene: 7. The CDR3 length is 14 residues. This clonotype was recorded a few times. Researchers prepared the TCRbeta library using unique molecular identifiers, the study reports. Via MiXCR, TCRdb re-called the PCR reads, giving one row per CDR3 protein. In the table there are about 600,000 distinct CDR3 sequences, roughly a tenth of which are singletons.

The chain carries TRBV2 and TRBJ2-2; 10 bases agree with TRBD2. The receptor comes from a human donor who donated a stem cell graft to a child with acute myeloid leukemia. Sequences were derived from PBMCs from the stem cell graft donor, sampled from the stem cell graft. CDR3 region: CASLAGERGGELFF. For the CDR3, the DNA is TGTGCCAGCCTAGCGGGAGAAAGAGGCGGGGAGCTGTTTTTT.